The sequence of this T cell receptor (beta chain) was determined in a study of T cell responses to AZD1222 COVID-19 vaccine. Study findings and constraints: Seropositivity was recorded at baseline in only 6 or 7 AZD1222 recipients.

Data came from immunoSEQ multiplex PCR; TCRdb stores just in-frame clones and leaves some out. The repertoire consists of under 150,000 clones, with roughly nine tenths occurring once and the leading ten covering 1.5% to 2%. Samples with a second dose at about 4 or about 12 weeks were pooled together. Germline V gene sequence: CDR1 SGHNT, CDR2 YYREEE (reference sequence). The CDR3 totals 13 residues. V shed 4 bases and J 6 bases; nucleotides not matched to a gene: 5. A remark on this clone: The antigen is undetermined.

The source is an adult who received the AZD1222 COVID-19 vaccine. The gene calls are TRBV5-4 and TRBJ1-2; 8 bases line up with TRBD1. The sample here was peripheral blood, taken 28 days after the second AZD1222 dose. The CDR3 is CASSLDRDNGYTF. The CDR3 nucleotides are TGTGCCAGCAGCCTGGACAGGGACAATGGCTACACCTTC.